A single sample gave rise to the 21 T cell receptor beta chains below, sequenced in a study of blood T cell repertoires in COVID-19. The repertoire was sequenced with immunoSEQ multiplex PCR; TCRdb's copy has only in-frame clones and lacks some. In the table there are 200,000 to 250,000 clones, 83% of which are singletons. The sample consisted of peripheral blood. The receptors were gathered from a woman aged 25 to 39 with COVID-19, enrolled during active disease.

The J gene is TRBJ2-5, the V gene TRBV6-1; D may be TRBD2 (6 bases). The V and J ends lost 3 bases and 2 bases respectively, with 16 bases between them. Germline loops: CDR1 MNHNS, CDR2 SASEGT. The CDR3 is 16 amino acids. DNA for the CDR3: TGTGCCAGCAGTGATCAGGCGGGGCCGATGCAAGAGACCCAGTACTTC. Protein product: CASSDQAGPMQETQYF.

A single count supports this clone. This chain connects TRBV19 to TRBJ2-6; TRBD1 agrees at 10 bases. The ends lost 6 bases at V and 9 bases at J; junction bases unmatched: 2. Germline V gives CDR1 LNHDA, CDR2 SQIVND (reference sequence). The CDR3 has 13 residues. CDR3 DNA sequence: TGTGCCAGTAGGACAGGGGGCTTCAACGTCCTGACTTTC. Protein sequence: CASRTGGFNVLTF.

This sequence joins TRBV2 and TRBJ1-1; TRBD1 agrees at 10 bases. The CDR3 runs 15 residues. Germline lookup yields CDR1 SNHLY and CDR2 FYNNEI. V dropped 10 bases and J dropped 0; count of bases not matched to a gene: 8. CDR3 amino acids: CATAGQGLMNTEAFF. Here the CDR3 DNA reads TGTGCCACCGCGGGACAGGGGCTCATGAACACTGAAGCTTTCTTT.

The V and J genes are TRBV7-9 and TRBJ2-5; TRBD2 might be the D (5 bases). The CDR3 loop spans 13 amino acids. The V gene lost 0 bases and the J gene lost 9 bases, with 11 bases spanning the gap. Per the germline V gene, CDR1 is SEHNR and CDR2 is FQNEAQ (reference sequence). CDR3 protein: CASSLAPGIAQYF. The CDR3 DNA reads TGTGCCAGCAGCTTAGCGCCGGGGATCGCCCAGTACTTC.

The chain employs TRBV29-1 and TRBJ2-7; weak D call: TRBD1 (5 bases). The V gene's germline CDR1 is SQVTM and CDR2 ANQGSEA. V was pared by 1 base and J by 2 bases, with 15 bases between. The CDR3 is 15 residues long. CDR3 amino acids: CSVEVRGIPPYEQYF. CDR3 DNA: TGCAGCGTTGAAGTAAGGGGAATACCTCCCTACGAGCAGTACTTC.

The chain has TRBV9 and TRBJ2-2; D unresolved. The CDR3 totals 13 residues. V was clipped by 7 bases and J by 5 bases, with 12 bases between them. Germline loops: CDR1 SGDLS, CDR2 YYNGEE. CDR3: CASESGNTGELFF. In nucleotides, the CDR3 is TGTGCCAGCGAGTCAGGAAATACCGGGGAGCTGTTTTTT.

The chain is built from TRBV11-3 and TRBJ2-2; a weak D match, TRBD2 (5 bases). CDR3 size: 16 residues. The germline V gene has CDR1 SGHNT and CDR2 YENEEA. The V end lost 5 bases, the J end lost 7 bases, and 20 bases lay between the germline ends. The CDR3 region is CASSPASSGFGGELFF. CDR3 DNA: TGTGCCAGCAGCCCCGCCTCATCGGGGTTTGGCGGGGAGCTGTTTTTT.

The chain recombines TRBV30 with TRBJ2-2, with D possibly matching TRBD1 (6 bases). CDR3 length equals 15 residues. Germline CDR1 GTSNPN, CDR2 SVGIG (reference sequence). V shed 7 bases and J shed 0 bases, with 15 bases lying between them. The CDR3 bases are TGTGCCTCTATGACAGGTTCCGCGAACACCGGGGAGCTGTTTTTT. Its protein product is CASMTGSANTGELFF.

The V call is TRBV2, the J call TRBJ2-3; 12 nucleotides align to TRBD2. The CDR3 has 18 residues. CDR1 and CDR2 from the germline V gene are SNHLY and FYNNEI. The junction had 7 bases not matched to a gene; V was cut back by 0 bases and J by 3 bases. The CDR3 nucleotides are TGTGCCAGCAGTGAAGCGCTTCGGCTAGCGGGAGGGACAGATACGCAGTATTTT. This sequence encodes CASSEALRLAGGTDTQYF.

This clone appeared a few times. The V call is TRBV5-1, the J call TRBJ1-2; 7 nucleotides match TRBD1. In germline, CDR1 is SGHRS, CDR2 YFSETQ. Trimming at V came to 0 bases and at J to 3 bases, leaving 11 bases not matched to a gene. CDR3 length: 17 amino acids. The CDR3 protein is CASSLEGGGVGDYGYTF. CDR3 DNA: TGCGCCAGCAGCTTGGAAGGAGGGGGCGTTGGAGACTATGGCTACACCTTC.

The CDR3 spells CASSLAPGTSRKNEQFF. The CDR3 DNA follows: TGCGCCAGCAGCTTGGCACCCGGGACTAGCCGTAAAAATGAGCAGTTCTTC. The J gene is TRBJ2-1, the V gene TRBV5-1, with 9 bases that match TRBD2. The ends lost 0 bases at V and 7 bases at J; junction bases unmatched: 11. The CDR3 is made up of 17 amino acids. Germline CDR1 is SGHRS and CDR2 is YFSETQ. The variable domain in full, completed from reference TRBV5-1 and TRBJ2-1, reads KAGVTQTPRYLIKTRGQQVTLSCSPISGHRSVSWYQQTPGQGLQFLFEYFSETQRNKGNFPGRFSGRQFSNSRSEMNVSTLELGDSALYLCASSLAPGTSRKNEQFFGPGTRLTVL.

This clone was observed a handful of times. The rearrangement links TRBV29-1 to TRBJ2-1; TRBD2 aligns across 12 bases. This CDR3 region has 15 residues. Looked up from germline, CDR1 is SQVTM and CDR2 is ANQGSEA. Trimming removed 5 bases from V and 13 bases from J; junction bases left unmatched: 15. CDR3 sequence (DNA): TGCAGCGTTAGACTAGCGGGAGAAGCTATACAAGGCCAGTTCTTC. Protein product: CSVRLAGEAIQGQFF.

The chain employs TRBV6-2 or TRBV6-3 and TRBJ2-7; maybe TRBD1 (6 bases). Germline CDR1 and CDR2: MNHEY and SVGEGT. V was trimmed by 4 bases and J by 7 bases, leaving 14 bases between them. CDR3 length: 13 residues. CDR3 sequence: CASSWYRDLEQYF. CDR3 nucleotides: TGTGCCAGCAGTTGGTACAGGGATTTAGAGCAGTACTTC.

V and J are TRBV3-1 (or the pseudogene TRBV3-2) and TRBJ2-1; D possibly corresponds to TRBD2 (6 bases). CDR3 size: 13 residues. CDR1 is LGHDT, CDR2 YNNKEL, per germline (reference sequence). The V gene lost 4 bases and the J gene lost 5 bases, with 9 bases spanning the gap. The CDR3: CASSLGLNNEQFF. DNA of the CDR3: TGTGCCAGCAGCCTCGGACTAAACAATGAGCAGTTCTTC.

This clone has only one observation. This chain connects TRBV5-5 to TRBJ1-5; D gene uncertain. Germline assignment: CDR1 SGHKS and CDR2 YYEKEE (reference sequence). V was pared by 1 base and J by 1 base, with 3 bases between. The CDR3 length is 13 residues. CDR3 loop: CASSLISNQPQHF. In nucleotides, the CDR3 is TGTGCCAGCAGCTTGATAAGCAATCAGCCCCAGCATTTT.

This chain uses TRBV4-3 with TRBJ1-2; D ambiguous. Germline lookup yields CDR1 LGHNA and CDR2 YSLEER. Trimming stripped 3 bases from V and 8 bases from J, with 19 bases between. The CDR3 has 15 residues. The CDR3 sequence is CASSHARTPRGGYTF. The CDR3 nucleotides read TGCGCCAGCAGCCACGCGCGAACCCCCAGAGGGGGCTACACCTTC.

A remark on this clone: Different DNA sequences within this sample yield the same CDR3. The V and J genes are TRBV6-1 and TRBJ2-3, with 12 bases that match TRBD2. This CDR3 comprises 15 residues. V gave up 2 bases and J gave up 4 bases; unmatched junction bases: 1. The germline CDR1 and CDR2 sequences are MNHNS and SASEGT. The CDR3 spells CASSELAGGPDTQYF. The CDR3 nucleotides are TGTGCCAGCAGTGAACTAGCGGGGGGGCCAGATACGCAGTATTTT.

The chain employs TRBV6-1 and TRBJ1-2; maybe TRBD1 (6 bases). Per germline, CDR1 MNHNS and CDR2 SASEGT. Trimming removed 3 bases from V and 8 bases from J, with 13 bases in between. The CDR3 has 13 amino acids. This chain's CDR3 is CASSDPITGGYTF. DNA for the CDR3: TGTGCCAGCAGTGACCCGATAACAGGGGGCTACACCTTC.

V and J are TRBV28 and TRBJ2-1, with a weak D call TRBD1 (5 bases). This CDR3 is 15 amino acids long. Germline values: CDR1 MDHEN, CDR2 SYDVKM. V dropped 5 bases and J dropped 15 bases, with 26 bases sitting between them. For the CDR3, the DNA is TGTGCCAGCAGTGCGGTGCAGGGCCTCTCCCCGTTACCGTTCTTC. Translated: CASSAVQGLSPLPFF.

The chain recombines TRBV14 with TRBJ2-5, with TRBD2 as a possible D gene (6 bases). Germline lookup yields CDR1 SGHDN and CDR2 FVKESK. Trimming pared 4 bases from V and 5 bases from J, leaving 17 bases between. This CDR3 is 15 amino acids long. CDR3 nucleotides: TGTGCCAGCAGCCGCCTCAGGGCGGGGTTGGAGACCCAGTACTTC. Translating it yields CASSRLRAGLETQYF.

In nucleotides, the CDR3 is TGTGCCAGCAGGACAGGGGTAGACTATGGCTACACCTTC. This translates into CASRTGVDYGYTF. V and J are TRBV6-5 and TRBJ1-2; 8 bases align to TRBD1. Germline trimming cut 6 bases from V and 3 bases from J; bases unmatched to any gene: 3. The CDR3 length is 13 residues. The germline V gene encodes CDR1 MNHEY and CDR2 SVGAGI.